This TCR beta chain was obtained from a study of breast tumors, draining lymph nodes, adjacent tissues. V dropped 5 bases and J dropped 3 bases, with 14 bases sitting between them. Looked up from germline, CDR1 is ENHRY and CDR2 is SYGVKD. The CDR3 consists of 14 residues. Breast cancer patients provided tissue from their axillary draining lymph nodes. TCRdb re-called the multiplex PCR reads through MiXCR, storing one row per CDR3 protein. This table has around 100,000 distinct CDR3 sequences, 21% appearing once. This clonotype was seen ten or more times. The origin of this receptor is a female donor with breast cancer. Some clones in this sample may be carry-over from other donors' samples. Sequencing was carried out using axillary lymph node tissue. V usage is TRBV10-3 and J usage is TRBJ2-7; a weak D match, TRBD2 (5 bases). CDR3 sequence: CAISPRERGYEQYF. The DNA of the CDR3 is TGTGCCATCAGTCCGCGAGAACGGGGCTACGAGCAGTACTTC.